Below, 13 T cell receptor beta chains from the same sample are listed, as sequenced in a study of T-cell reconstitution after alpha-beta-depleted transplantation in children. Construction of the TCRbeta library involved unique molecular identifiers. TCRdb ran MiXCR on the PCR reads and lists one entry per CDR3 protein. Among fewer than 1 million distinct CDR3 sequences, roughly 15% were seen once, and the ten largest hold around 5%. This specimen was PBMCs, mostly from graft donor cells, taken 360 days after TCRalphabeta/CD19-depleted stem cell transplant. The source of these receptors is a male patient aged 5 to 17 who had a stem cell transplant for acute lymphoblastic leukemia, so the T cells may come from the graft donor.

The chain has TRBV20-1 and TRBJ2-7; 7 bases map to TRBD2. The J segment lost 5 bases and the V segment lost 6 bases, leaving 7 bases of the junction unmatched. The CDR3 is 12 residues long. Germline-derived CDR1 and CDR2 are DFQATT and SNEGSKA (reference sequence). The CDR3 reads CSAELAGNEQYF. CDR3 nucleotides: TGCAGTGCCGAATTAGCGGGCAACGAGCAGTACTTC.

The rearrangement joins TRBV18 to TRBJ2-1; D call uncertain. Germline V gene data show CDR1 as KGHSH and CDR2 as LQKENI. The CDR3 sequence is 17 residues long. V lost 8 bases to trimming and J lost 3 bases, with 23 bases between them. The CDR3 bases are TGTGCCAGCGCCCCGCGGCCCACTCCAACCATCTACAATGAGCAGTTCTTC. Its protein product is CASAPRPTPTIYNEQFF.

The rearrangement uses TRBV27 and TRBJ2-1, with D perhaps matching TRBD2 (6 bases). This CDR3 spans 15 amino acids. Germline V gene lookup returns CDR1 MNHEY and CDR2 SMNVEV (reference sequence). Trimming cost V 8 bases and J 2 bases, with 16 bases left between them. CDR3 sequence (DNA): TGTGCCAGCTCCCCGGAGGGCCCAACCTACAATGAGCAGTTCTTC. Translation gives CASSPEGPTYNEQFF.

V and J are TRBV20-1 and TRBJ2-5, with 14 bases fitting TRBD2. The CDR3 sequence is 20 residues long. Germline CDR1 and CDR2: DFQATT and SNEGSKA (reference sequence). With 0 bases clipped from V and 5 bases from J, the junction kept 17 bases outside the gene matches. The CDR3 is CSARDFLFRGTSGSEETQYF. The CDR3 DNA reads TGCAGTGCTAGAGACTTTTTATTTCGGGGGACTAGCGGGAGTGAGGAGACCCAGTACTTC.

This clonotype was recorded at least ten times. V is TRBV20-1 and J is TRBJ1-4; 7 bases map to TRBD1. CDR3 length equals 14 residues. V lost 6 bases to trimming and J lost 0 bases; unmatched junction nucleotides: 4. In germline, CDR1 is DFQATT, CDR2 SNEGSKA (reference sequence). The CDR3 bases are TGCAGTGCCGCTGGACAGGCAACTAATGAAAAACTGTTTTTT. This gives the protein CSAAGQATNEKLFF.

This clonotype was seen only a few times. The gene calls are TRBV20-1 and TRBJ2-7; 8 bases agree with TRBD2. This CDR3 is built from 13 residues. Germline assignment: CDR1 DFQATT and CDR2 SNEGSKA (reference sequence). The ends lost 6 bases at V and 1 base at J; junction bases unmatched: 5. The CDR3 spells CSASSGRSYEQYF. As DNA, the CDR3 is TGCAGTGCCTCGAGCGGGAGATCCTACGAGCAGTACTTC.

CDR3 DNA sequence: TGCAGTGCTAGAGCCCCGACTAGCGGGAGTGTCAATGAGCAGTTCTTC. This gives the protein CSARAPTSGSVNEQFF. V is TRBV20-1 and J is TRBJ2-1; 12 nucleotides match TRBD2. The CDR3 is 16 residues long. CDR1 is DFQATT and CDR2 is SNEGSKA in the germline V gene (reference sequence). Trimming removed 1 base from V and 6 bases from J; junction bases left unmatched: 7.

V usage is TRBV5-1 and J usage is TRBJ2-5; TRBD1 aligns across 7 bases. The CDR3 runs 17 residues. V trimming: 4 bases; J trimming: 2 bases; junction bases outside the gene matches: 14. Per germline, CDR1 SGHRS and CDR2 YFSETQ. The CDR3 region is CASSRYPHGQVQETQYF. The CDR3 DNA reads TGCGCCAGCAGCCGGTACCCGCATGGACAGGTACAAGAGACCCAGTACTTC.

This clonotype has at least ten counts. CDR3: CASSLRLAGITDTQYF. CDR3 in DNA: TGTGCCAGCAGCCTCCGACTAGCGGGGATCACAGATACGCAGTATTTT. The rearrangement uses TRBV7-2 and TRBJ2-3; the match to TRBD2 covers 11 bases. This CDR3 is 16 amino acids long. Germline V gene data show CDR1 as SGHTA and CDR2 as FQGNSA. After removal of 5 bases from V and 2 bases from J, the junction contained 6 bases not matched to a gene.

The CDR3 bases are TGTGCCAGCAGTCTCCCCCTGGATGGGCGAAGCTCCTACAATGAGCAGTTCTTC. This sequence encodes CASSLPLDGRSSYNEQFF. The V gene is TRBV12-3 or TRBV12-4, the J gene TRBJ2-1; no clear D gene. The CDR3 has 18 amino acids. The V end lost 5 bases, the J end lost 0 bases, and 20 bases lay between the germline ends.

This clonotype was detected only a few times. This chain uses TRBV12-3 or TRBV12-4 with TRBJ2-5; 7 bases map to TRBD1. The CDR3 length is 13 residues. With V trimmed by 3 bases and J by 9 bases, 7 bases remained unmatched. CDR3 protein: CASSFLGQSPQYF. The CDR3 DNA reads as TGTGCCAGCAGTTTCCTGGGACAGTCTCCCCAGTACTTC.

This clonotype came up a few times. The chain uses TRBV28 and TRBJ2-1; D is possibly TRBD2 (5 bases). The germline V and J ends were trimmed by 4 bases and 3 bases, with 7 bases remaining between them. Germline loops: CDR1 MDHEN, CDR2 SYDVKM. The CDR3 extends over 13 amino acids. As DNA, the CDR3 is TGTGCCAGCAGTTGGGAGTTCTACAATGAGCAGTTCTTC. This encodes CASSWEFYNEQFF.

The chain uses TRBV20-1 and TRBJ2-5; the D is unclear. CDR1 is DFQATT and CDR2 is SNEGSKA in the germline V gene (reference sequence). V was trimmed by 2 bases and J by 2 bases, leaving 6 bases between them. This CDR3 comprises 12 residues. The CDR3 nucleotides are TGCAGTGCTAGACAGACGCAAGAGACCCAGTACTTC. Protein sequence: CSARQTQETQYF.